The clone carrying this T cell receptor (beta chain) appeared once. The antigen remains undetermined. The sample is drawn from a study of shared clonotypes between healthy human individuals. Study-wide results and caveats: Naive subsets typically showed greater estimated richness than memory subsets. What rarefaction showed was incomplete sorted-subset sequencing despite large depth.

It was across several immunoSEQ plates that each subset's genomic DNA was evenly split. This table comes from immunoSEQ multiplex PCR, and its TCRdb copy is limited to in-frame clones, with some not included. The data show roughly 2.5 million clones, over 85% seen once. V was trimmed by 3 bases and J by 0 bases, leaving 14 bases between them. CDR1 and CDR2 from the germline V gene are KGHSH and LQKENI. The length of the CDR3 is 16 residues. All donors were Caucasian adults living in Nashville, Tennessee. The clonotype originates from a man younger than 35 in good health. The chain couples TRBV18 to TRBJ2-5, with D tentatively TRBD2 (7 bases). The specimen sequenced was naive CD4+ T cells sorted from blood. The subset here: CD45RA+ positively selected. The CDR3 reads CASSPGRGGHQETQYF. The CDR3 nucleotides read TGTGCCAGCTCACCCGGTAGGGGGGGGCACCAAGAGACCCAGTACTTC. Full variable domain (missing parts from reference TRBV18 and TRBJ2-5): NAGVMQNPRHLVRRRGQEARLRCSPMKGHSHVYWYRQLPEEGLKFMVYLQKENIIDESGMPKERFSAEFPKEGPSILRIQQVVRGDSAAYFCASSPGRGGHQETQYFGPGTRLLVL.